The 18 T cell receptor beta chains given below trace back to one sample, sequenced in a study of Ad26.COV2.S vaccination and SARS-CoV-2 variants. Sequencing was performed with immunoSEQ multiplex PCR; in TCRdb, only in-frame clones are kept and a portion is missing. The data show hundreds of thousands of clones, with approximately 90% seen just once and 5% held by the top ten. Stated treatment: over 15 received Ad26.COV2.S at low or high dose, single or two shots; a few received placebo; per-sample allocation not given. Sampling was done on day 63 after the first vaccine or placebo injection. The sequencing here drew on peripheral blood, taken in a trial of Ad26.COV2.S vaccine versus placebo. The receptor set was obtained from a person aged 18 to 59 who received the Ad26.COV2.S COVID-19 vaccine or a placebo.

The chain recombines TRBV7-9 with TRBJ2-2; 9 bases are shared with TRBD1. V shed 5 bases and J 0 bases; nucleotides not matched to a gene: 7. The CDR3 has 17 amino acids. The germline V gene encodes CDR1 SEHNR and CDR2 FQNEAQ (reference sequence). CDR3 residues: CASSPETGGANTGELFF. The DNA of the CDR3 is TGTGCCAGCAGCCCTGAGACAGGGGGTGCGAACACCGGGGAGCTGTTTTTT.

This clone showed up just once. The J gene is TRBJ2-1, the V gene TRBV2, with TRBD2 identical over 13 bases. Germline V CDR1 and CDR2: SNHLY, FYNNEI. V dropped 6 bases and J dropped 10; count of bases not matched to a gene: 6. CDR3 length: 14 residues. The CDR3 here is CASRRTSGSGEQFF. The CDR3 nucleotides are TGTGCCAGCAGGCGGACTAGCGGGAGCGGGGAGCAGTTCTTC.

This chain uses TRBV30 with TRBJ1-2; D gene unclear. The CDR3 totals 15 residues. V was cut by 2 bases and J by 6 bases, with 19 bases left in between. CDR1 GTSNPN and CDR2 SVGIG come from the germline V gene (reference sequence). In DNA, the CDR3 is TGTGCCTGGAGTTTCCCGGTTTCGAAGGCGGATGGCTACACCTTC. This sequence encodes CAWSFPVSKADGYTF.

The V gene is TRBV24-1, the J gene TRBJ2-3; D call uncertain. The CDR3 contains 15 residues. Germline CDR1 and CDR2: KGHDR and SFDVKD. Trimming left V 3 bases short and J 1 base short, with 10 bases between. CDR3 coding DNA: TGTGCCACCAGTGATGCCGGGTCTGGCACAGATACGCAGTATTTT. This codes for CATSDAGSGTDTQYF.

V gene TRBV5-6 combines with J gene TRBJ1-2, with D unclear. This CDR3 region has 13 residues. V gave up 0 bases and J gave up 1 base, with 4 bases separating them. Germline CDR1 and CDR2: SGHDT and YYEEEE. The CDR3 DNA reads TGTGCCAGCAGCTTGGGCAATAACTATGGCTACACCTTC. This translates into CASSLGNNYGYTF.

Written as DNA, the CDR3 is TGCGCCAGCAGTGAGTCAGGGTACTCCGGGGAGCTGTTTTTT. It is translated as CASSESGYSGELFF. The chain employs TRBV10-2 and TRBJ2-2; D gene unclear. Germline lookup yields CDR1 WSHSY and CDR2 SAAADI. This CDR3 region has 14 residues. V dropped 0 bases and J dropped 6 bases, with 8 bases sitting between them.

CDR3: CASRLDRGGNQPQHF. The CDR3 DNA is TGTGCCAGCAGACTTGACAGAGGGGGAAATCAGCCCCAGCATTTT. This rearrangement joins TRBV28 to TRBJ1-5; TRBD1 might be the D (6 bases). Trimming cost V 6 bases and J 4 bases, with 16 bases left between them. The CDR3 covers 15 residues. Germline CDR1 and CDR2: MDHEN and SYDVKM.

V is TRBV6-5 and J is TRBJ1-1; D is unresolved. This CDR3 region has 14 residues. V was trimmed by 2 bases and J by 3 bases, leaving 10 bases between them. The germline gives CDR1 MNHEY, CDR2 SVGAGI. The CDR3 nucleotides are TGTGCCAGCAGTTACAACGGGGTGGACACTGAAGCTTTCTTT. Its protein product is CASSYNGVDTEAFF.

The V call is TRBV6-2 or TRBV6-3, the J call TRBJ2-3, with D perhaps matching TRBD2 (7 bases). CDR3 length: 18 amino acids. Per germline, CDR1 MNHEY and CDR2 SVGEGT. The V end was cut by 2 bases, the J end by 1 base, with 19 bases between. Here the CDR3 DNA reads TGTGCCAGCAGTTACCCGGAGGGGGGGCCGATCGGCACAGATACGCAGTATTTT. This sequence encodes CASSYPEGGPIGTDTQYF.

V is TRBV19 and J is TRBJ2-5; the D gene could be TRBD1 or TRBD2 (7 bases each). Trimming stripped 8 bases from V and 4 bases from J, with 23 bases between. Germline-derived CDR1 and CDR2 are LNHDA and SQIVND (reference sequence). The CDR3 spans 16 residues. CDR3 sequence: CASSGGKGGSSETQYF. CDR3 in DNA: TGTGCCAGTTCCGGGGGGAAAGGGGGCAGCTCAGAGACCCAGTACTTC.

This rearrangement joins TRBV3-1 (or the pseudogene TRBV3-2) to TRBJ2-7; D is uncertain. The germline V gene has CDR1 LGHDT and CDR2 YNNKEL (reference sequence). The V end was cut by 1 base, the J end by 2 bases, with 12 bases between. This CDR3 spans 15 amino acids. CDR3 coding DNA: TGTGCCAGCAGCCAAGGGGGAATAGAGGCCTACGAGCAGTACTTC. Protein sequence: CASSQGGIEAYEQYF.

V and J are TRBV28 and TRBJ1-3; the D gene is possibly TRBD1 (6 bases). CDR3 size: 15 residues. Germline CDR1 is MDHEN and CDR2 is SYDVKM. V shed 2 bases and J shed 3 bases, with 11 bases lying between them. CDR3 nucleotides: TGTGCCAGCAGTTTAGGGGGGGCGCTTGGAAACACCATATATTTT. Translated: CASSLGGALGNTIYF.

This clone occurred a few times. The CDR3 sequence: CASSPTGTGGTDTQYF. CDR3 coding DNA: TGTGCCAGCAGCCCGACCGGGACAGGGGGAACAGATACGCAGTATTTT. This rearrangement joins TRBV5-4 to TRBJ2-3; TRBD1 matches 11 bases. The V and J ends lost 4 bases and 3 bases, in that order; junction bases with no gene match: 7. The CDR3 length is 16 residues. Germline-derived CDR1 and CDR2 are SGHNT and YYREEE (reference sequence).

A single count supports this clone. V usage is TRBV27 and J usage is TRBJ2-1; 7 bases agree with TRBD2. Germline CDR1 and CDR2: MNHEY and SMNVEV (reference sequence). The CDR3 contains 12 residues. Trimming took 6 bases from V and 10 from J; bases not matched to a gene: 6. CDR3 amino acids: CASSMGGVEQFF. CDR3 DNA sequence: TGTGCCAGCAGCATGGGGGGGGTAGAGCAGTTCTTC.

V gene TRBV7-2 combines with J gene TRBJ1-1; TRBD1 might be the D (6 bases). Germline V gene sequence: CDR1 SGHTA, CDR2 FQGNSA. The ends were cut back, 6 bases at V and 1 base at J, with 9 bases in the middle. The CDR3 spans 13 residues. The CDR3 DNA sequence: TGTGCCAGCAGGGCGACAGGGAACACTGAAGCTTTCTTT. Translated: CASRATGNTEAFF.

The rearrangement uses TRBV20-1 and TRBJ1-5; D remains unclear. CDR1 DFQATT and CDR2 SNEGSKA come from the germline V gene (reference sequence). The CDR3 runs 13 residues. Trimming took 3 bases from V and 4 from J, leaving 10 bases between them. The CDR3 nucleotides read TGCAGTGCTAGTATGGGCGTGAATCAGCCCCAGCATTTT. This codes for CSASMGVNQPQHF.

The chain employs TRBV7-2 and TRBJ2-5; D call uncertain. The germline V and J ends were trimmed by 5 bases and 5 bases, with 9 bases remaining between them. In germline, CDR1 is SGHTA, CDR2 FQGNSA. The CDR3 contains 12 residues. For the CDR3, the DNA is TGTGCCAGCAGCCTTCAGGCGGAGACCCAGTACTTC. It codes for CASSLQAETQYF.

The chain combines TRBV5-6 with TRBJ1-1, with D perhaps TRBD1 (5 bases). Trimming took off 7 bases at V and 7 bases at J, with 17 bases between the two ends. This CDR3 spans 13 amino acids. Germline CDR1 reads SGHDT; CDR2 reads YYEEEE. The CDR3 DNA follows: TGTGCCAGCTTCCGGTGGGGACTTGGTGAAGCTTTCTTT. It is translated as CASFRWGLGEAFF.